The rows below give T cell receptor beta chains drawn from one sample of a study of blood T cell repertoires in COVID-19. Here immunoSEQ multiplex PCR was the method, and the copy in TCRdb shows in-frame clones only, minus some. The sample contains 200,000 to 300,000 clones, almost 85% of which appear only once. The sequenced material came from peripheral blood. The source is a woman at least 80 years old with acute or convalescent COVID-19. The CDR3 runs from the conserved cysteine through the conserved F or W. D genes are given only for firm matches. Size tells how often a clone was seen (once, few, many) or the class of an expanded clone, and some rows leave it out.

v_gene	d_gene	j_gene	abundance	CDR3aa	CDR3nt
TRBV6-2/TRBV6-3	-	TRBJ2-1	few	CASSFVDNEQFF	TGTGCCAGCAGTTTCGTCGACAATGAGCAGTTCTTC
TRBV4-3	TRBD1	TRBJ1-6	once	CASSQTLGGQGLRVANSPLHF	TGCGCCAGCAGCCAAACCCTTGGAGGACAGGGGTTGCGGGTGGCTAATTCACCCCTCCACTTT
TRBV5-5	TRBD2	TRBJ2-1	-	CASSRSSGGASGEQFF	TGTGCCAGCAGCCGCAGCAGCGGGGGGGCATCTGGTGAGCAGTTCTTC
TRBV7-9	-	TRBJ1-1	-	CASSLIQGDTEAFF	TGTGCCAGCAGCTTAATACAGGGTGACACTGAAGCTTTCTTT
TRBV10-3	TRBD1	TRBJ2-7	-	CATTQPGGSYEQYF	TGTGCTACCACACAGCCAGGGGGATCCTACGAGCAGTACTTC
TRBV13	-	TRBJ1-1	-	CASSLMERGGNTEAFF	TGTGCCAGCAGCCTAATGGAGCGAGGGGGGAACACTGAAGCTTTCTTT
TRBV2	-	TRBJ1-6	-	CASSAGIGSPLHF	TGTGCCAGCAGTGCGGGGATTGGTTCACCCCTCCACTTT
TRBV5-1	TRBD1	TRBJ1-2	-	CASSPTGAYGYTF	TGCGCCAGCAGCCCGACAGGGGCCTATGGCTACACCTTC
TRBV5-1	-	TRBJ2-5	-	CASSLEQGKETQYF	TGCGCCAGCAGCTTGGAACAGGGAAAAGAGACCCAGTACTTC
TRBV6-6	-	TRBJ1-2	few	CASSSQGFAGYTF	TGTGCCAGCAGTTCTCAGGGATTTGCTGGCTACACCTTC
TRBV7-2	-	TRBJ1-6	few	CASSLQGRGYNSPLHF	TGTGCCAGCAGCTTACAGGGGCGAGGTTATAATTCACCCCTCCACTTT
TRBV11-3	TRBD1	TRBJ2-2	-	CASSPRPGTGRTGELFF	TGTGCCAGCAGCCCGCGTCCCGGGACAGGGCGGACCGGGGAGCTGTTTTTT
TRBV11-2	TRBD2	TRBJ2-5	-	CASSVLSGRASETQYF	TGTGCCAGCAGCGTCCTTAGCGGGAGGGCCAGTGAGACCCAGTACTTC
TRBV3-1/TRBV3-2	TRBD1	TRBJ2-7	few	CASSQDDRAYEQYF	TGTGCCAGCAGCCAAGATGACAGGGCCTACGAGCAGTACTTC
TRBV7-3	TRBD2	TRBJ2-3	-	CASSLTGSSGAYTDTQYF	TGTGCCAGCAGCTTAACTGGCTCTAGCGGGGCCTACACAGATACGCAGTATTTT
TRBV5-4	TRBD1	TRBJ1-1	few	CASSSKIRQGRLNTEAFF	TGTGCCAGCAGCTCCAAAATAAGACAGGGGAGACTTAACACTGAAGCTTTCTTT
TRBV19	-	TRBJ2-3	-	CASTPGWVADTQYF	TGTGCCAGTACACCGGGGTGGGTAGCGGATACGCAGTATTTT
TRBV6-1	TRBD1	TRBJ2-2	-	CASSGHHRGRGTGELFF	TGTGCCAGCAGTGGCCACCACAGGGGGCGAGGAACCGGGGAGCTGTTTTTT
TRBV18	-	TRBJ1-1	-	CASSTGIRYTEAFF	TGTGCCAGCTCGACAGGTATCCGGTACACTGAAGCTTTCTTT
TRBV15	TRBD1	TRBJ1-2	-	CATSRDRPTGTYGYTF	TGTGCCACCAGCAGAGACCGCCCGACAGGGACGTATGGCTACACCTTC
TRBV5-1	TRBD1	TRBJ2-7	-	CASSLDRGLQYF	TGCGCCAGCAGCTTGGACAGGGGCTTGCAGTACTTC
TRBV19	TRBD2	TRBJ2-3	once	CASSIARQRDTDTQYF	TGTGCCAGTAGTATAGCTCGCCAGCGGGACACAGATACGCAGTATTTT
TRBV6-5	TRBD1	TRBJ1-4	-	CASRPTGGEEKLFF	TGTGCCAGCAGGCCCACAGGGGGAGAAGAAAAACTGTTTTTT
TRBV7-2	TRBD2	TRBJ2-2	-	CASSLNASGRRNTGELFF	TGTGCCAGCAGCTTAAATGCTAGCGGGAGACGGAACACCGGGGAGCTGTTTTTT
TRBV2	TRBD1	TRBJ2-1	-	CASGGQQRYNEQFF	TGTGCCAGCGGGGGACAGCAACGGTACAATGAGCAGTTCTTC
TRBV5-1	-	TRBJ1-1	few	CASSLERGNTEAFF	TGCGCCAGCAGCTTGGAAAGGGGGAACACTGAAGCTTTCTTT
TRBV7-7	TRBD1	TRBJ2-1	-	CASSGQGPNEQFF	TGTGCTAGCTCAGGACAGGGTCCCAATGAGCAGTTCTTC
TRBV28	TRBD2	TRBJ2-1	few	CASSSALAGGTEQFF	TGTGCCAGCAGTTCAGCCTTAGCGGGAGGTACTGAGCAGTTCTTC